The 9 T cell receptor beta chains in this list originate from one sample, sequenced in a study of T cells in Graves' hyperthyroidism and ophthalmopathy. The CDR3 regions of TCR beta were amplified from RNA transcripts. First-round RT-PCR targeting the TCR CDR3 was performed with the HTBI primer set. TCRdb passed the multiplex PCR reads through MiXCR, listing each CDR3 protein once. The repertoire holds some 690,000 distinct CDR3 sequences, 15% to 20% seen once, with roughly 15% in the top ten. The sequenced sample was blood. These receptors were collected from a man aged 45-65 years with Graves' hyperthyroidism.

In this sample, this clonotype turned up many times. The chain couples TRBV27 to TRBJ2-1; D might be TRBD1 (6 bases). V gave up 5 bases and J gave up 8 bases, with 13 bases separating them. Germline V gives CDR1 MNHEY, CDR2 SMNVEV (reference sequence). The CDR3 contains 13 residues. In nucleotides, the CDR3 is TGTGCCAGCAGTCCGCACAGGGTTTATGAGCAGTTCTTC. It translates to CASSPHRVYEQFF.

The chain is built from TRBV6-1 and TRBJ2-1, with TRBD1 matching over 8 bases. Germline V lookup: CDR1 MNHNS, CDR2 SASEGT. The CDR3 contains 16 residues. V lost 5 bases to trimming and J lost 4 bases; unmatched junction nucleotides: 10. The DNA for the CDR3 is TGTGCCAGCAGTATTCCCCGGACAGGGACATACAATGAGCAGTTCTTC. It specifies CASSIPRTGTYNEQFF.

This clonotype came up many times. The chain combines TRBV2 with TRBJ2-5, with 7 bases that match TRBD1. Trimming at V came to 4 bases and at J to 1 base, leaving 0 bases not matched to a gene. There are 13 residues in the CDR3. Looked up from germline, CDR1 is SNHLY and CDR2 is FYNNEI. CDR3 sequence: CASSGDSQETQYF. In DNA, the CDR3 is TGTGCCAGCAGTGGGGACAGCCAAGAGACCCAGTACTTC.

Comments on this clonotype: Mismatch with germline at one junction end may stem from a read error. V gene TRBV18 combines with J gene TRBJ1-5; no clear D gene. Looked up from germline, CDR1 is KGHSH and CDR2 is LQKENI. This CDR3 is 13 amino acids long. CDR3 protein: CASPPGNNQPQHF. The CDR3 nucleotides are TGTGCCAGCCCACCAGGTAACAATCAGCCCCAGCATTTT.

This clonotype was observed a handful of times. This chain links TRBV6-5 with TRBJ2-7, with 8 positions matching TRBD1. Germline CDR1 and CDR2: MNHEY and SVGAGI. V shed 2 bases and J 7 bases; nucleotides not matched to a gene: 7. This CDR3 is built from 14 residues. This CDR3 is CASSYRQGAREQYF. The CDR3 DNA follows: TGTGCCAGCAGTTACAGGCAGGGGGCGCGGGAGCAGTACTTC.

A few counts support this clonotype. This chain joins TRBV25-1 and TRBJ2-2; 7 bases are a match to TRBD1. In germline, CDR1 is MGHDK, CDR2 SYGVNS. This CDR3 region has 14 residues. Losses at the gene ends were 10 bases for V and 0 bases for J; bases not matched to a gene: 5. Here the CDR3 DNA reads TGTGCCACCTCCGGACAGGCGAACACCGGGGAGCTGTTTTTT. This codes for CATSGQANTGELFF.

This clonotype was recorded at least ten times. The CDR3 DNA reads as TGTGCCAGCAGTGAAGGGTTAGCACCAAGCACAGATACGCAGTATTTT. Translating gives CASSEGLAPSTDTQYF. V and J are TRBV2 and TRBJ2-3; no firm D call. Germline V lookup: CDR1 SNHLY, CDR2 FYNNEI. The CDR3 loop spans 16 amino acids. V was clipped by 1 base and J by 0 bases, with 11 bases between them.

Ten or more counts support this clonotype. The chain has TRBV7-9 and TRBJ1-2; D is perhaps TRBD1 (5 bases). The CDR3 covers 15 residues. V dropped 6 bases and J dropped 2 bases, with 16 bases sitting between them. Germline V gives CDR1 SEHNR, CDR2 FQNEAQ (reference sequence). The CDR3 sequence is CASSRSQGVNYGYTF. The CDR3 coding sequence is TGTGCCAGCAGTCGTAGCCAGGGTGTCAACTATGGCTACACCTTC.

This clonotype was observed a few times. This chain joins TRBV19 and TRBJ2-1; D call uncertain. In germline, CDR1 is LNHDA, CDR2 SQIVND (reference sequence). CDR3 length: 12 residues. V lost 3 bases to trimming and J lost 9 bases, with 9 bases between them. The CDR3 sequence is CASSMPSTEQFF. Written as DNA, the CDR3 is TGTGCCAGTAGTATGCCTAGTACTGAGCAGTTCTTC.